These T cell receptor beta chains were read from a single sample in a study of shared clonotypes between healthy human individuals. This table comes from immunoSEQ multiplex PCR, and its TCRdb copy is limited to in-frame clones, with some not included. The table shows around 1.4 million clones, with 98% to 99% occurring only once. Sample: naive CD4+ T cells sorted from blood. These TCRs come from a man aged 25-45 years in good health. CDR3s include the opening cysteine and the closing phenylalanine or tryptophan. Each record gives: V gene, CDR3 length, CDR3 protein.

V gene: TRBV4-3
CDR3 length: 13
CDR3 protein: CASSLDRTYEQYF

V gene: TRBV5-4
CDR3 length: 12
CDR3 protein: CASGRGGRELFF

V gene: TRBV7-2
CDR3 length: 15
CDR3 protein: CASSSQGVPPGELFF

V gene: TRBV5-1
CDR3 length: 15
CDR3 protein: CASSRSGTHTDTQYF

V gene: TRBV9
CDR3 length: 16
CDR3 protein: CASSAPPTVMGETQYF

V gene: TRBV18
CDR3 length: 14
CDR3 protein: CASSPTGGEEKLFF

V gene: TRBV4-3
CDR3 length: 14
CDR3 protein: CASSQYRGKQPQHF

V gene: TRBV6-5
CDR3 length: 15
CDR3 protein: CASSLTGGSGNTIYF

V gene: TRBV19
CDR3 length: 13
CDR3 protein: CASSLAGEYEQYF

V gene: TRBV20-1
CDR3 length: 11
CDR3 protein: CSARIGYGYTF

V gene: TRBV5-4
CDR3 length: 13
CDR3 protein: CASSSPVGYGYTF

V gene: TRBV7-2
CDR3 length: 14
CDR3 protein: CASSRPSSGNTIYF

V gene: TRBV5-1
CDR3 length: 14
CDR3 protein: CASSSIQQGVEAFF

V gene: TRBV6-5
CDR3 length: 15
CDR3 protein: CASSYGRQGGHEQFF

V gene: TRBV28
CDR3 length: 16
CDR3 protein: CASSLSFRESTYEQYF

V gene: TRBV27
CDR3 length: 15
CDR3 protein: CARGSGSTNTGELFF

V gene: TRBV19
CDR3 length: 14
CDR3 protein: CASRIAGRANEQFF

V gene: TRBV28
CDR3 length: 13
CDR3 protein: CASSLLGEVGAFF

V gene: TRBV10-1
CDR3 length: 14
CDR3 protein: CASSEPGRTYEQYF

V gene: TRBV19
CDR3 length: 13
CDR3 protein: CASREQGAGEAFF

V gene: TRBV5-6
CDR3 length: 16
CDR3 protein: CASSRSGGQGTDTQYF

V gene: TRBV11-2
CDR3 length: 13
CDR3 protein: CASSFSVRDTQYF

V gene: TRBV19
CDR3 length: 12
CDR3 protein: CASWAFNYGYTF

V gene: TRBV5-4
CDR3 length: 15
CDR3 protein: CASSLALAGVDTQYF

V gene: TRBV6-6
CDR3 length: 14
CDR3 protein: CASIRGISVSGYTF

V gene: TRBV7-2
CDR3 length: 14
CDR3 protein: CASSPSGRAETQYF

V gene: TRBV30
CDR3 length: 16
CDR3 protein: CAWSVRLAGAYNEQFF

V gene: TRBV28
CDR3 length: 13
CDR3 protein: CASKDRPNTEAFF